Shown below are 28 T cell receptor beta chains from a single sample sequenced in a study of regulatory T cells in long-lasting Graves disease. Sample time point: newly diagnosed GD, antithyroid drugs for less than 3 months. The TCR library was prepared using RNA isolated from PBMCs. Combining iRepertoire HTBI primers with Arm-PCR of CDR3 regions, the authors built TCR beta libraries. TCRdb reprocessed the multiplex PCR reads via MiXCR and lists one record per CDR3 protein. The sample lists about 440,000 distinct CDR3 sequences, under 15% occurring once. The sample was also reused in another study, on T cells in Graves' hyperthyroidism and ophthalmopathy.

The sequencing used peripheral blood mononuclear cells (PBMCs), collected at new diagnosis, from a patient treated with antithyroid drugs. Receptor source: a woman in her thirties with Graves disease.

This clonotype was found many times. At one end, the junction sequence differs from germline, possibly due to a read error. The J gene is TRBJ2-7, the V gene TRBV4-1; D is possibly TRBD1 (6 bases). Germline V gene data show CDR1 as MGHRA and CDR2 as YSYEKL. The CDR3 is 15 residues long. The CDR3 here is CASSQRAGESYEQYF. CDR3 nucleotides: TGTGCCAGCAGCCAACGGGCAGGGGAGTCCTACGAGCAGTACTTC.

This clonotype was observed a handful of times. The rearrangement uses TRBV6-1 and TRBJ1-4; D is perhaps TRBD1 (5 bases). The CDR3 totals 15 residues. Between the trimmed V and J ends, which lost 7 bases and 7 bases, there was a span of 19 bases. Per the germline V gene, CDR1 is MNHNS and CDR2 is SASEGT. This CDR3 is CASIPRTSSGEKLFF. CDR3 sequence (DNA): TGTGCCAGCATCCCCCGGACAAGTTCGGGTGAAAAACTGTTTTTT.

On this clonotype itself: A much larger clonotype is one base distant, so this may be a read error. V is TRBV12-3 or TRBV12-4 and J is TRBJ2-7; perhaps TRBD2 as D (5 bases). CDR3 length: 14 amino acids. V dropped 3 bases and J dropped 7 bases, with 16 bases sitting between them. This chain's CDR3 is CASSLRAPRDEQYF. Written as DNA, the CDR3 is TGTGCCAGCAGTTTGAGGGCCCCTAGGGATGAGCAGTACTTC.

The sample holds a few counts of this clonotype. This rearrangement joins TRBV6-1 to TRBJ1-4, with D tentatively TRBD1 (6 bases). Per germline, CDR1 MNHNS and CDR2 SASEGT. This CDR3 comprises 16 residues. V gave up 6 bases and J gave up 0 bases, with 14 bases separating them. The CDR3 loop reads CASSSGEGATNEKLFF. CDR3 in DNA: TGTGCCAGCAGCTCCGGGGAGGGGGCAACTAATGAAAAACTGTTTTTT.

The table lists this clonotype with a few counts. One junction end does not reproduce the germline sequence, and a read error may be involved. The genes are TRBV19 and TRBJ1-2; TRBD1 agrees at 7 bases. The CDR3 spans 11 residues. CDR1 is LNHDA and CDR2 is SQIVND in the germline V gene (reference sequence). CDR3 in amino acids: CASSIGTVFHF. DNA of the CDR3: TGTGCCAGTAGTATCGGGACAGTGTTCCACTTC.

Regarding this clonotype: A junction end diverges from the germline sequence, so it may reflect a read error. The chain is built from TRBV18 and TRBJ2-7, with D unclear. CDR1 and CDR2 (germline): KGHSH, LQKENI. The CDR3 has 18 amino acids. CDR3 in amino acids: CVSSPLRAPPSTTYEQYF. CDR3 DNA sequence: TGTGTCAGCTCACCACTAAGAGCCCCACCCTCTACTACCTACGAGCAGTACTTC.

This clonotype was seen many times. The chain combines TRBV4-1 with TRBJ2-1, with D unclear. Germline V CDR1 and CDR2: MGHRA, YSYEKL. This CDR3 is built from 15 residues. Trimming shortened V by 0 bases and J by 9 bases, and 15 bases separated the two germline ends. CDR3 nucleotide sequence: TGCGCCAGCAGCCAAGAAGGCGTCAGATTGAGTGAGCAGTTCTTC. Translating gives CASSQEGVRLSEQFF.

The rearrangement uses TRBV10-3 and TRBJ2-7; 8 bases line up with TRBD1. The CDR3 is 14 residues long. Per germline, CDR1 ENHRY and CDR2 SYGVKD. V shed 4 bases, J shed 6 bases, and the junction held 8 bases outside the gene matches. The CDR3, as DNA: TGTGCCATCAGTGTGGACAGGGCAACTGGCGAGCAGTACTTC. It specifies CAISVDRATGEQYF.

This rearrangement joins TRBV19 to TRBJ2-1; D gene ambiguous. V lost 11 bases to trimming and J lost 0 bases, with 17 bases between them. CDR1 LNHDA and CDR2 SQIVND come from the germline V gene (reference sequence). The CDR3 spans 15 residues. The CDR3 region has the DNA TGTGCCGCCCAAGTCGCACACAGCTCCTACAATGAGCAGTTCTTC. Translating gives CAAQVAHSSYNEQFF.

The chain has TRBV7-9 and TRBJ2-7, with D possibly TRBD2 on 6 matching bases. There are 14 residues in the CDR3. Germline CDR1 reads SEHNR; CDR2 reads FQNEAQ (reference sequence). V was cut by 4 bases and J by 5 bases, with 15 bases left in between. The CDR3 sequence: CASSSPRRADEQYF. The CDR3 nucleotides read TGTGCCAGCAGCTCACCCCGGAGGGCCGACGAGCAGTACTTC.

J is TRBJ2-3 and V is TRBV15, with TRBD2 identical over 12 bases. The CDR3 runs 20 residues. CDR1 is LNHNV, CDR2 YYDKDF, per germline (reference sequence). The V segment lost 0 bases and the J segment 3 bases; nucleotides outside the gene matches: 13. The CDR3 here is CATSRDTLAGGPGVTDTQYF. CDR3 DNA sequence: TGTGCCACCAGCAGAGATACCCTAGCGGGAGGGCCGGGGGTGACAGATACGCAGTATTTT.

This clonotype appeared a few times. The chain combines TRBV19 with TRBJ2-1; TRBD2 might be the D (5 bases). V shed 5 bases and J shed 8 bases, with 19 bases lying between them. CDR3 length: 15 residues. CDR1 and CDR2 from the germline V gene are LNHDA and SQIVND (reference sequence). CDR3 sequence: CASSPGWPSSHEQFF. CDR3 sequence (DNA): TGTGCCAGTAGTCCGGGGTGGCCTAGCAGCCATGAGCAGTTCTTC.

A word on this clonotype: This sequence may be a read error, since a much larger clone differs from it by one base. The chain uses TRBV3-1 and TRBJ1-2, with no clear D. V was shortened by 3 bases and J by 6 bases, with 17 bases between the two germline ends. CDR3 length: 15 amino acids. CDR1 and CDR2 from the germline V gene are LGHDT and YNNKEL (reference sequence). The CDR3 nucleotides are TGTGCCAGCAGCCACCACTGGGCCGGTTACCATGGCTACACCTTC. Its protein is CASSHHWAGYHGYTF. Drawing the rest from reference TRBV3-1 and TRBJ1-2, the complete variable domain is DTAVSQTPKYLVTQMGNDKSIKCEQNLGHDTMYWYKQDSKKFLKIMFSYNNKELIINETVPNRFSPKSPDKAHLNLHINSLELGDSAVYFCASSHHWAGYHGYTFGSGTRLTVV.

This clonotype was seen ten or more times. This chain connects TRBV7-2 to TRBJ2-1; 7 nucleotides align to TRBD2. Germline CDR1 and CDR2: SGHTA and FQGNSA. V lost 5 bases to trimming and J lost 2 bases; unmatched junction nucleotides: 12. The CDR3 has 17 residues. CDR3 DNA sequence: TGTGCCAGCAGCCCGTCGGTCGCTAGCGGTACCTACAATGAGCAGTTCTTC. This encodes CASSPSVASGTYNEQFF.

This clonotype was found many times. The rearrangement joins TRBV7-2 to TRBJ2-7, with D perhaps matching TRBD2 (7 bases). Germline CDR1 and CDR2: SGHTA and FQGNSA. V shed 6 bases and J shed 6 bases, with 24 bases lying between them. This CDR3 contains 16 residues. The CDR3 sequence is CASRLNGGGALGEQYF. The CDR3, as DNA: TGTGCCAGCAGGTTAAATGGGGGGGGCGCCCTCGGCGAGCAGTACTTC.

The DNA for the CDR3 is TGTGCCAGTAGGAACAGGGGAGAGAACTATGGCTACACCTTC. Translated: CASRNRGENYGYTF. The rearrangement joins TRBV19 to TRBJ1-2, with 7 positions matching TRBD1. The CDR3 is 14 residues long. Per the germline V gene, CDR1 is LNHDA and CDR2 is SQIVND (reference sequence). With V trimmed by 6 bases and J by 2 bases, 6 bases remained unmatched.

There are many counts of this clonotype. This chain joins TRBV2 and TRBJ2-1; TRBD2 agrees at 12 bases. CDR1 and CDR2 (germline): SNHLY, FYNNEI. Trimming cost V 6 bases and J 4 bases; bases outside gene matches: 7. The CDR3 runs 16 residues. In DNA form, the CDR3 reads TGTGCCAGCAGCGCCGGGACTAGCGGGCCGTACAATGAGCAGTTCTTC. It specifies CASSAGTSGPYNEQFF.

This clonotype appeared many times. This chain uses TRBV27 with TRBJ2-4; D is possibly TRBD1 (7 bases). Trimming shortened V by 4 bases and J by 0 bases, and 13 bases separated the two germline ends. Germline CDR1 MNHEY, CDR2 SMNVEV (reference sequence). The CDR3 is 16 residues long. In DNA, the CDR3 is TGTGCCAGCAGTTCGGGGGACAGACTAGCCAAAAACATTCAGTACTTC. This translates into CASSSGDRLAKNIQYF.

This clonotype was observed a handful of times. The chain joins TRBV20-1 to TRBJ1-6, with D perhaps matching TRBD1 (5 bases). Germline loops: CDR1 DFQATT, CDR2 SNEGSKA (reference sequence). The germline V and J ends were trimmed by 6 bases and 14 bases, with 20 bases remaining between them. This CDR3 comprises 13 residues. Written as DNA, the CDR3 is TGCAGTGCCAGAACCGGGGCCCAATGGGCCCTCCACTTT. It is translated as CSARTGAQWALHF.

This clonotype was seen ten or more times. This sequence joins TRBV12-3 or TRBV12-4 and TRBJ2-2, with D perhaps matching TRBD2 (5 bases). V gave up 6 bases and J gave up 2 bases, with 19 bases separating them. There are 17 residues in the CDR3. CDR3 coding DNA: TGTGCCAGCAGGGCTGGCCGGAGGCAGCTAAACACCGGGGAGCTGTTTTTT. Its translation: CASRAGRRQLNTGELFF.

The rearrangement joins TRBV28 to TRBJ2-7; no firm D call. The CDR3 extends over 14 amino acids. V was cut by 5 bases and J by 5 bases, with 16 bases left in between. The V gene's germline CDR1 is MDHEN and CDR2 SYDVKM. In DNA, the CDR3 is TGTGCCAGCAGTGCCAGGCGTCCTGGCCACGAGCAGTACTTC. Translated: CASSARRPGHEQYF.

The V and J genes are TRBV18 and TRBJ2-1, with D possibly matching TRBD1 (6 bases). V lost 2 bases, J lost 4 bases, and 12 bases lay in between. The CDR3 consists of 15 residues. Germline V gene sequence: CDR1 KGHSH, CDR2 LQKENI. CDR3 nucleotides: TGTGCCAGCTCACCAGGCACAGGGAATTACAATGAGCAGTTCTTC. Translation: CASSPGTGNYNEQFF. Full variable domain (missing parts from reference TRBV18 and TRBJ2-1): NAGVMQNPRHLVRRRGQEARLRCSPMKGHSHVYWYRQLPEEGLKFMVYLQKENIIDESGMPKERFSAEFPKEGPSILRIQQVVRGDSAAYFCASSPGTGNYNEQFFGPGTRLTVL.

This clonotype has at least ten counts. The CDR3: CASSLSLAGAQYF. The CDR3 DNA follows: TGTGCCAGCAGTTTGAGTCTAGCGGGAGCGCAGTACTTC. J is TRBJ2-7 and V is TRBV27, with 10 bases that match TRBD2. The CDR3 sequence is 13 residues long. Looked up from germline, CDR1 is MNHEY and CDR2 is SMNVEV (reference sequence). Trimming at V came to 3 bases and at J to 9 bases, leaving 5 bases not matched to a gene.

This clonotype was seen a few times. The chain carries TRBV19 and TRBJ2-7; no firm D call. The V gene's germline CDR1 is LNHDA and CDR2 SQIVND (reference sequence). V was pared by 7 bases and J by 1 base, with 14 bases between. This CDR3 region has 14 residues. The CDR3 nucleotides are TGTGCCAGTACATCCACCATGGGGTCCTACGAGCAGTACTTC. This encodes CASTSTMGSYEQYF.

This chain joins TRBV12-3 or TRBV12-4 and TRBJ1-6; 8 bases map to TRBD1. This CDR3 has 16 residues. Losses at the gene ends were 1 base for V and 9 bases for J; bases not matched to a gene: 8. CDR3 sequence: CASSLGPTGGGSPLHF. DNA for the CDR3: TGTGCCAGCAGTTTAGGCCCCACAGGGGGGGGTTCACCCCTCCACTTT.

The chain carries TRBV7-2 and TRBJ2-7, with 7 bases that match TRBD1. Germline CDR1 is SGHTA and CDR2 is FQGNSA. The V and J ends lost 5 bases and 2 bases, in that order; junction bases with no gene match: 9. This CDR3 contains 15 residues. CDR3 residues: CASSHGTVGTYEQYF. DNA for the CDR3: TGTGCCAGCAGCCACGGGACAGTAGGAACCTACGAGCAGTACTTC.

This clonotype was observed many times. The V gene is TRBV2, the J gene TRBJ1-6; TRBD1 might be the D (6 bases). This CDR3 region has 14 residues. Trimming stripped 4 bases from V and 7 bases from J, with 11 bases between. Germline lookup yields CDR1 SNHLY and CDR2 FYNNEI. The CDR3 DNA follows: TGTGCCAGCAGTGCGCAGGGGACCAATTCACCCCTCCACTTT. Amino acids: CASSAQGTNSPLHF.

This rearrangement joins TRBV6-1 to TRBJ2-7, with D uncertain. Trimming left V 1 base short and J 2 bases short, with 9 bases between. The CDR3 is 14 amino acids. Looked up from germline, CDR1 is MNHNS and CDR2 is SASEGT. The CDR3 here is CASSEERVPYEQYF. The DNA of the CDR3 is TGTGCCAGCAGTGAAGAAAGGGTACCCTACGAGCAGTACTTC.